The clone carrying this T cell receptor beta chain has ten or more counts. The sample originates from a study of early T cells in non-severe SARS-CoV-2 infection. TCRdb analysed the 5' RACE reads with MiXCR anew, one entry per CDR3 protein. The table has approximately 75,000 distinct CDR3 sequences, roughly 4.6% seen once. The germline CDR1 and CDR2 sequences are SQVTM and ANQGSEA. This CDR3 contains 12 residues. V was clipped by 7 bases and J by 1 base, with 10 bases between them. The TCR sequence derives from an adult who was a healthcare worker with PCR-confirmed SARS-CoV-2 infection or an uninfected control (not recorded which). The donor label of this sample is uncertain. J is TRBJ1-1 and V is TRBV29-1; D not resolved. Sample: whole blood, taken at baseline. In DNA, the CDR3 is TGCAGCGCCGGGCGGTCGAACACTGAAGCTTTCTTT. Its protein product is CSAGRSNTEAFF.